This T cell receptor (beta chain) is drawn from a study of vaccination and CD4 T cells after COVID-19. At the level of the study: For post-vaccine samples, collection took place a median about 65 days after dose two, ranging from 14 to 241. Study-wide findings and caveats: Convalescent patients' median share of reactive clones seen only post-vaccination was about 87%.

In regard to this clonotype: The antigen is undetermined.

The CDR3 spans 13 residues. V lost 5 bases, J lost 0 bases, and 4 bases stayed unmatched. The germline gives CDR1 DFQATT, CDR2 SNEGSKA (reference sequence). Scientists ran DNA taken from cultured CD4+ T cells through the Oncomine TCR Beta short-read assay for sequencing. Cultures of CD4+ T cells served as the source for extracting genomic DNA. TCRdb re-called the PCR reads through MiXCR, storing one row per CDR3 protein. Of roughly 15,000 distinct CDR3 sequences listed, 45% to 65% are singletons. Noted treatment: approximately nine-day PBMC culture with coronavirus spike peptide pools or control peptides (ViraFEST assay).

The rearrangement links TRBV20-1 to TRBJ2-7, with TRBD1 matching over 7 bases. Material: cultured CD4+ T cells from blood, obtained after SARS-CoV-2 vaccination. This clonotype originated in a human donor with COVID-19. The CDR3 coding sequence is TGCAGTGCTCCCGACAGGGACTCCTACGAGCAGTACTTC. Amino acids: CSAPDRDSYEQYF.